A single TCR beta chain is shown here with its context. The antigen is not known. Method: immunoSEQ multiplex PCR; TCRdb's copy keeps in-frame clones and lacks some. The sample consists of 1,500 or so clones, approximately 70% of them appearing once. This entry belongs to a study of immune cell composition in non-small cell lung cancer. Study-wide results and caveats: Squamous carcinomas (roughly 80%) more often had tumour-associated clones >0.5% than adenocarcinomas (around 35%).

This CDR3 region has 14 residues. The V and J ends lost 4 bases and 3 bases, in that order; junction bases with no gene match: 5. Germline CDR1 reads SGHDT; CDR2 reads YYEEEE. The TCR comes from a human donor with non-small cell lung cancer. The chain recombines TRBV5-6 with TRBJ2-7, with 9 bases that match TRBD1. Sequences were obtained from lung tumor tissue. The DNA of the CDR3 is TGTGCCAGCAGCCCCGGGACAGGGCTCTACGAGCAGTACTTC. This codes for CASSPGTGLYEQYF. Full variable domain (remainder filled in from reference TRBV5-6 and TRBJ2-7): DAGVTQSPTHLIKTRGQQVTLRCSPKSGHDTVSWYQQALGQGPQFIFQYYEEEERQRGNFPDRFSGHQFPNYSSELNVNALLLGDSALYLCASSPGTGLYEQYFGPGTRLTVT.